This TCR beta chain was captured by sequencing in a study of tumor-infiltrating lymphocytes in oesophageal squamous cell carcinoma. TCRdb redid the calling of the PCR reads with MiXCR, one entry per CDR3 protein. The table shows some 15,000 distinct CDR3 sequences, with roughly 46% occurring only once. Per the germline V gene, CDR1 is SGHVS and CDR2 is FNYEAQ. The CDR3 length is 13 residues. J is TRBJ2-4 and V is TRBV7-6; D may be TRBD2 (6 bases). The end of the DNA fits TRBJ2-7 better, so the J call may be wrong. The source is a female donor with esophageal squamous cell carcinoma. Source material: blood. CDR3 DNA: TGTGCCAGCAGCTTGGGGGGAGCGAACGAGCAGTACTTC. Protein: CASSLGGANEQYF.